The following is a T cell receptor (beta chain) sequence with its context. As yet, its antigen is unknown. Germline V gives CDR1 SQVTM, CDR2 ANQGSEA. This CDR3 has 13 amino acids. V was clipped by 7 bases and J by 10 bases; unmatched bases: 10. This table comes from immunoSEQ multiplex PCR, and its TCRdb copy is limited to in-frame clones, with some not included. Of approximately 6,800 clones listed, 79% are singletons. The sample belongs to a study of immune evolution from preneoplasia to lung adenocarcinoma. Study-level results: Top clone share appeared to fall from AAH through AIS, MIA, adenocarcinoma.

The chain recombines TRBV29-1 with TRBJ1-6, with TRBD1 matching 7 bases. The sequence was obtained from a person aged 70 to 85 with lung adenocarcinoma. Material for sequencing was FFPE adjacent normal lung tissue. The CDR3 protein is CSAKTGAGSPLHF. CDR3 in DNA: TGCAGCGCTAAAACAGGGGCGGGCTCACCCCTCCACTTT.